This TCR beta chain stems from a study of T-cell reconstitution after alpha-beta-depleted transplantation in children. It was with unique molecular identifiers that the TCRbeta library was prepared. Each CDR3 protein is one row after TCRdb ran MiXCR on the PCR reads. The table includes 280,000 or so distinct CDR3 sequences, 11% detected once. Study-wide results and caveats: Among T cells one year after transplant, newly produced cells accounted for most counts and diversity. From surviving recipient T cells and thymic progenitors came the high day-60 TCRbeta diversity observed in some patients. Reported findings indicate that, about two months after transplant, alpha-beta T cells came from several hundred expanded clones, which were derived from non-depleted graft cells.

This clonotype was detected ten times or more. Its specificity is unknown. This clonotype was obtained from a male patient between 2 and 9 years old who had a stem cell transplant for chronic granulomatous disease, so the T cells may come from the graft donor. The source was peripheral blood, collected 180 days after TCRalphabeta/CD19-depleted stem cell transplant.

In DNA, the CDR3 is TGTGCCAGCAGTAATGACAGGGCAAATGAGCAGTTCTTC. Translating gives CASSNDRANEQFF. V usage is TRBV6-2 or TRBV6-3 and J usage is TRBJ2-1; 7 bases line up with TRBD1. Germline CDR1 reads MNHEY; CDR2 reads SVGEGT. After removal of 5 bases from V and 7 bases from J, the junction contained 5 bases not matched to a gene. The CDR3 has 13 amino acids.